This TCR beta chain is drawn from a study of T cell responses to AZD1222 COVID-19 vaccine. The CDR3 consists of 17 residues. CDR1 is MNHEY and CDR2 is SMNVEV in the germline V gene (reference sequence). Trimming removed 4 bases from V and 0 bases from J, with 16 bases in between. Measured with immunoSEQ multiplex PCR; TCRdb has only the in-frame clones, and not every one. Of approximately 150,000 clones listed, 80% to 90% are singletons. Sequenced material: peripheral blood, taken on day 0 of AZD1222 vaccination. This chain uses TRBV27 with TRBJ2-1; D remains ambiguous. The source of this sequence is an adult in good health. This CDR3 is CASSSQRAPSSYNEQFF. CDR3 DNA sequence: TGTGCCAGCAGTTCCCAGCGAGCACCGAGCTCCTACAATGAGCAGTTCTTC.